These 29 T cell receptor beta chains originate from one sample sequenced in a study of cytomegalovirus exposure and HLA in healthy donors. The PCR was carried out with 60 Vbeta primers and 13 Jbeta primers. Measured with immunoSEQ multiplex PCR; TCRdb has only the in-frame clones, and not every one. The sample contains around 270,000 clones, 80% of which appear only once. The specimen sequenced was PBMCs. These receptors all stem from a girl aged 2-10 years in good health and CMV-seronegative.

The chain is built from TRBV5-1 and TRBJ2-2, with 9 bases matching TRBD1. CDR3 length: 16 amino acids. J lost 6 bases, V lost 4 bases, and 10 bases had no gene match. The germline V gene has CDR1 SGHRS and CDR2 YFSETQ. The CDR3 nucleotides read TGCGCCAGCAGCACCCACCCACAGGGGGCCCCCGGGGAGCTGTTTTTT. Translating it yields CASSTHPQGAPGELFF.

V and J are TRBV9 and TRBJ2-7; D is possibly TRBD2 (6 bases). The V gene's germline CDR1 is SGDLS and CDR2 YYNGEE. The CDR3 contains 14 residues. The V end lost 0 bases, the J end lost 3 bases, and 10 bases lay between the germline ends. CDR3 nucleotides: TGTGCCAGCAGCGTAGCGGGGGAGTACTACGAGCAGTACTTC. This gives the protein CASSVAGEYYEQYF.

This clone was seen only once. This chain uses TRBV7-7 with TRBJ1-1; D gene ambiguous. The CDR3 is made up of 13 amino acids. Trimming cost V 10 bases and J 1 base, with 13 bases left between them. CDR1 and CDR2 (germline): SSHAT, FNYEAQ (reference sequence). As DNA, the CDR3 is TGTGCCATTTCTCCGGAGCAGAACACTGAAGCTTTCTTT. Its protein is CAISPEQNTEAFF.

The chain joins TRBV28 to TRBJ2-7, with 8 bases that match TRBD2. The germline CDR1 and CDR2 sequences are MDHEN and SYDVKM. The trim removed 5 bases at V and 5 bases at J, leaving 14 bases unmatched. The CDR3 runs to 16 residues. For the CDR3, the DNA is TGTGCCAGCAGTCCGCCGGCGGGGGGCGGTATCGACGAGCAGTACTTC. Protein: CASSPPAGGGIDEQYF.

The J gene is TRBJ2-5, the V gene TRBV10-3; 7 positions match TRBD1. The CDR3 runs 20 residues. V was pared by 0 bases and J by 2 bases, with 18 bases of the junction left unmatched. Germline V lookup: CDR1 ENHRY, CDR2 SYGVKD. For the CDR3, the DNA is TGTGCCATCAGTGAGTCCCCCCCCCTGCGACAGGGCGAGGAGCAAGAGACCCAGTACTTC. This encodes CAISESPPLRQGEEQETQYF.

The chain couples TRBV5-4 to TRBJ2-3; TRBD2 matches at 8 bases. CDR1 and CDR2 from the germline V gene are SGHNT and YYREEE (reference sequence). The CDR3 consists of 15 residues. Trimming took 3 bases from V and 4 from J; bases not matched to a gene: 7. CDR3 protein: CASSSGGAKADTQYF. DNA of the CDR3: TGTGCCAGCAGCTCCGGGGGGGCCAAGGCAGATACGCAGTATTTT.

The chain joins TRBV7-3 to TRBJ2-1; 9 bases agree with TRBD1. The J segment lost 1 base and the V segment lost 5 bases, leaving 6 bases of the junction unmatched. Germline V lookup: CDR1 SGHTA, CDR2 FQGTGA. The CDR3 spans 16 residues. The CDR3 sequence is CASSTQQGASYNEQFF. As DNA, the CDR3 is TGTGCCAGCAGCACCCAACAGGGGGCGTCCTACAATGAGCAGTTCTTC.

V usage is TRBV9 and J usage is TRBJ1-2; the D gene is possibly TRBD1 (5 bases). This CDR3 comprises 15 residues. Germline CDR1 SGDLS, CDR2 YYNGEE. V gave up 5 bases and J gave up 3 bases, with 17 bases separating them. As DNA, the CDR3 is TGTGCCAGCAGGATGGGGCAGGATGGAGACTATGGCTACACCTTC. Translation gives CASRMGQDGDYGYTF.

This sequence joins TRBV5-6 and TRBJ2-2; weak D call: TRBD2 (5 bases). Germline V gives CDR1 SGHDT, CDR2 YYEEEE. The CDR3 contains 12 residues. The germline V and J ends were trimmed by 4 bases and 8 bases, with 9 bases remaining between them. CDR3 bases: TGTGCCAGCAGCACGGACTCTGGGGAGCTGTTTTTT. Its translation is CASSTDSGELFF.

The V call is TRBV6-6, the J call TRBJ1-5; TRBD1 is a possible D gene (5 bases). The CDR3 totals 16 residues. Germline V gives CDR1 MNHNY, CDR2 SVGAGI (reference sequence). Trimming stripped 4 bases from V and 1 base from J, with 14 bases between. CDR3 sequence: CASSFDFQGSNQPQHF. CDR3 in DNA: TGTGCCAGCAGTTTCGATTTCCAGGGCAGCAATCAGCCCCAGCATTTT.

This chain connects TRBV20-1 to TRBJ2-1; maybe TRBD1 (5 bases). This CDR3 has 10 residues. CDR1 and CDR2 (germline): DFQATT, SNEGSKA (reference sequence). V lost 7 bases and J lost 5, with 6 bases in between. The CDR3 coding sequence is TGCAGTGGACAGAACAATGAGCAGTTCTTC. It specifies CSGQNNEQFF.

The CDR3 region is CASSFGRLAGSTDTQYF. CDR3 sequence (DNA): TGCGCCAGCAGCTTTGGCCGACTAGCGGGGAGCACAGATACGCAGTATTTT. J is TRBJ2-3 and V is TRBV5-1; 11 positions agree with TRBD2. From germline, CDR1 is SGHRS and CDR2 YFSETQ. This CDR3 contains 17 residues. V lost 2 bases, J lost 0 bases, and 5 bases stayed unmatched.

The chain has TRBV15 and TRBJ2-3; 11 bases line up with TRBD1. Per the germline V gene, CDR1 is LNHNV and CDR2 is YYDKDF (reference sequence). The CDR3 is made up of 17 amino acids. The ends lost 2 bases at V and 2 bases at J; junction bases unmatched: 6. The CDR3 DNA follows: TGTGCCACCAGCAGAACCGGGACAGGGGGACCCACAGATACGCAGTATTTT. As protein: CATSRTGTGGPTDTQYF.

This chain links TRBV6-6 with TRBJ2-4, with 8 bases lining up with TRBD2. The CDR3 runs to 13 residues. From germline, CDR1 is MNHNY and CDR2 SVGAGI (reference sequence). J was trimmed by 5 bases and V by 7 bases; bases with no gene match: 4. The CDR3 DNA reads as TGTGCCAGCACCAGAGCGGGGGAAAACATTCAGTACTTC. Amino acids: CASTRAGENIQYF.

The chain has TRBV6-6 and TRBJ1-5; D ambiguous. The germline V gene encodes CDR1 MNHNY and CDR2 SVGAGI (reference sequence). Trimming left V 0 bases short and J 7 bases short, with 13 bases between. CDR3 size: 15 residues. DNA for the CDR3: TGTGCCAGCAGTTACTCGATCCGGGGTCGGCAGCCCCAGCATTTT. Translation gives CASSYSIRGRQPQHF.

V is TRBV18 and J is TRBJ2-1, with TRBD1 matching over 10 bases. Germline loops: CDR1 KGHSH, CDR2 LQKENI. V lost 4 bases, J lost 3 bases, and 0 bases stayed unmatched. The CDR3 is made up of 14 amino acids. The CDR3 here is CASSRTGGYNEQFF. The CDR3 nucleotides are TGTGCCAGCTCACGGACAGGGGGCTACAATGAGCAGTTCTTC.

The CDR3, as DNA: TGTGCCAGTAGTATAGGGGCGGGCAGCTATAATTCACCCCTCCACTTT. Its translation is CASSIGAGSYNSPLHF. The chain joins TRBV19 to TRBJ1-6, with no clear D. V lost 1 base, J lost 3 bases, and 10 bases lay in between. Germline lookup yields CDR1 LNHDA and CDR2 SQIVND (reference sequence). The CDR3 consists of 16 residues.

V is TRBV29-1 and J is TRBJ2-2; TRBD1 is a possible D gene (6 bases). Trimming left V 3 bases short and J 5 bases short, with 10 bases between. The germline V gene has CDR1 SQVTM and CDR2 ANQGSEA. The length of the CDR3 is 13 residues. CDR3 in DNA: TGCAGCGTTGACCACAGGGTGACCGGGGAGCTGTTTTTT. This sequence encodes CSVDHRVTGELFF.

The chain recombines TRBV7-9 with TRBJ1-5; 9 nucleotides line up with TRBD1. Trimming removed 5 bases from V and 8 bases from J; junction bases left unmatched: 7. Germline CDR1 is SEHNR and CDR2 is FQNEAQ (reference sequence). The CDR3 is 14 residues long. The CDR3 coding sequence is TGTGCCAGCAGCATGGGGACAGGGCAAGAGCCCCAGCATTTT. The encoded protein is CASSMGTGQEPQHF. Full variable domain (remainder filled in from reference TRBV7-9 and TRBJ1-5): DTGVSQNPRHKITKRGQNVTFRCDPISEHNRLYWYRQTLGQGPEFLTYFQNEAQLEKSRLLSDRFSAERPKGSFSTLEIQRTEQGDSAMYLCASSMGTGQEPQHFGDGTRLSIL.

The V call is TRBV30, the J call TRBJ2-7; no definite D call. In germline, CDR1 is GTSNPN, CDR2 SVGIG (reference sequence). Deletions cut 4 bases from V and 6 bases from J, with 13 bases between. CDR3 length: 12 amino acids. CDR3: CAWTATSSEQYF. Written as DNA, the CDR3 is TGTGCCTGGACCGCAACTTCTAGCGAGCAGTACTTC.

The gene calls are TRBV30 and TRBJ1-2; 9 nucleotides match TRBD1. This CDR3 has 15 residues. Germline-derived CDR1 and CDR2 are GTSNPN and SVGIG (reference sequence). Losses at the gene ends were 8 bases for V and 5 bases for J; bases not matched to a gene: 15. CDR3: CARRVIGQGTYGYTF. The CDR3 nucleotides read TGTGCCCGAAGAGTGATCGGACAGGGGACATATGGCTACACCTTC.

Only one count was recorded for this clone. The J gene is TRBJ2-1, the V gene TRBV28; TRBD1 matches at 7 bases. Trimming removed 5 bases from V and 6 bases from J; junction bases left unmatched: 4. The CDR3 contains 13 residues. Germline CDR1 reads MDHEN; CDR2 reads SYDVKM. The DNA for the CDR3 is TGTGCCAGCAGTAAGTACAGGGGCAATGAGCAGTTCTTC. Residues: CASSKYRGNEQFF. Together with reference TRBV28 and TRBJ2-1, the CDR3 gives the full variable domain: DVKVTQSSRYLVKRTGEKVFLECVQDMDHENMFWYRQDPGLGLRLIYFSYDVKMKEKGDIPEGYSVSREKKERFSLILESASTNQTSMYLCASSKYRGNEQFFGPGTRLTVL.

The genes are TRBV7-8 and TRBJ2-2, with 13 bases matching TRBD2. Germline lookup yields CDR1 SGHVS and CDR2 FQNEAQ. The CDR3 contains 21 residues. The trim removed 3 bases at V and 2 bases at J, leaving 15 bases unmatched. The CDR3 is CASSFLLAGGFSPNNTGELFF. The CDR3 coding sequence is TGTGCCAGCAGCTTTCTACTAGCGGGAGGGTTCTCCCCTAATAACACCGGGGAGCTGTTTTTT.

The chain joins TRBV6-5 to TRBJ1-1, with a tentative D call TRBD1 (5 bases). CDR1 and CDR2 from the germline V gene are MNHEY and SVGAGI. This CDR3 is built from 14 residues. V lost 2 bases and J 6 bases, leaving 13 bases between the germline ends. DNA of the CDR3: TGTGCCAGCAGTTACAAGGGGCGCGGATCTGAAGCTTTCTTT. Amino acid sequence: CASSYKGRGSEAFF.

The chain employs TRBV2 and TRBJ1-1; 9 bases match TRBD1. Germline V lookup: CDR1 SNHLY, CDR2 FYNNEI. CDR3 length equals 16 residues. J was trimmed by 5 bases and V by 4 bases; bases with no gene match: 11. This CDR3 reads CASSASFGTGWTEAFF. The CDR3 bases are TGTGCCAGCAGTGCTTCTTTTGGGACAGGGTGGACTGAAGCTTTCTTT.

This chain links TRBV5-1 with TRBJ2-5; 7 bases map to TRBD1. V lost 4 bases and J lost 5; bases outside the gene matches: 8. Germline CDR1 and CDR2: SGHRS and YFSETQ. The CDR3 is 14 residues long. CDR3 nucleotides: TGCGCCAGCAGCCCAAAGACAGGGAAGGAGACCCAGTACTTC. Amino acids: CASSPKTGKETQYF.

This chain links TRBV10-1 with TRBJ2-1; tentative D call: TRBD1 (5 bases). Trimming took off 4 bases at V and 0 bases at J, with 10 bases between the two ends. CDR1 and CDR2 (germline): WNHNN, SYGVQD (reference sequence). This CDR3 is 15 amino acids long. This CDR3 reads CASSVDSRSYNEQFF. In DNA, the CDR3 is TGCGCCAGCAGTGTTGACAGCCGCTCCTACAATGAGCAGTTCTTC.

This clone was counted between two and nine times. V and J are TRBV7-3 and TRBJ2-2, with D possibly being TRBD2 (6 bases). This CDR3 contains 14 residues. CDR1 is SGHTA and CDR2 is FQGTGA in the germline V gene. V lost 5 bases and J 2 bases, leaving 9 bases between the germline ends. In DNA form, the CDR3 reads TGTGCCAGCAGCCAGACTAGAAACACCGGGGAGCTGTTTTTT. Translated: CASSQTRNTGELFF.

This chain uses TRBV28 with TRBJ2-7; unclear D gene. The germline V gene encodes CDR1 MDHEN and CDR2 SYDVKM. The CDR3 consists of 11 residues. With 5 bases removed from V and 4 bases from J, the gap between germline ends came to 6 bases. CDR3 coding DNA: TGTGCCAGCAGTCTCAGATACGAGCAGTACTTC. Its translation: CASSLRYEQYF.